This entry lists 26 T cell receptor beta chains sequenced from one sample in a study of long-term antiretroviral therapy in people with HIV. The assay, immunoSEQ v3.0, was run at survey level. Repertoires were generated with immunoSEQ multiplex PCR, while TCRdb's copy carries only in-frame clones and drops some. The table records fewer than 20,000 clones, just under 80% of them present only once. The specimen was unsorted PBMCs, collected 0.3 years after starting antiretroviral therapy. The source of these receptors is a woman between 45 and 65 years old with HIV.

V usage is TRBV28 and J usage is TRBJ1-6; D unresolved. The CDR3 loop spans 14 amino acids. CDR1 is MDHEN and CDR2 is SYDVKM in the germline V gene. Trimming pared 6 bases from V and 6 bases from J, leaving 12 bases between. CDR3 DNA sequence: TGTGCCAGCAGGGCCGCGGCCCCTAATTCACCCCTCCACTTT. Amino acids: CASRAAAPNSPLHF. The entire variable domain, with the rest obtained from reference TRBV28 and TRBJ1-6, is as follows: DVKVTQSSRYLVKRTGEKVFLECVQDMDHENMFWYRQDPGLGLRLIYFSYDVKMKEKGDIPEGYSVSREKKERFSLILESASTNQTSMYLCASRAAAPNSPLHFGNGTRLTVT.

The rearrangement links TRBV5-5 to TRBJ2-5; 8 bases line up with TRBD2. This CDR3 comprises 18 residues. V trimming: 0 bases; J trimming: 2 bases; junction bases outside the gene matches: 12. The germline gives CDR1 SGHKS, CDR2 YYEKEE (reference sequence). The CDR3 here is CASSLVRQRGRGQETQYF. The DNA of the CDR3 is TGTGCCAGCAGCTTGGTTCGACAGCGGGGGAGAGGGCAAGAGACCCAGTACTTC.

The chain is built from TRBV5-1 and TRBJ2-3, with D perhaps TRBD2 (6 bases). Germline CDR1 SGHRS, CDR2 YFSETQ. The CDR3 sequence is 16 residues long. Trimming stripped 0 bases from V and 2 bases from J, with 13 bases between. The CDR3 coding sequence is TGCGCCAGCAGCTTGGAGGAGGGTAGTCCCACAGATACGCAGTATTTT. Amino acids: CASSLEEGSPTDTQYF.

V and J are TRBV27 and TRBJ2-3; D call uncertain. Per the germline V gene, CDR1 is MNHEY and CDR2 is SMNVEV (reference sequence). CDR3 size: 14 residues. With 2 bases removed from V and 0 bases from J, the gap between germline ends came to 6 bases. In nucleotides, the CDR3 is TGTGCCAGCAGTTTAGGCAAGAGCACAGATACGCAGTATTTT. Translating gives CASSLGKSTDTQYF.

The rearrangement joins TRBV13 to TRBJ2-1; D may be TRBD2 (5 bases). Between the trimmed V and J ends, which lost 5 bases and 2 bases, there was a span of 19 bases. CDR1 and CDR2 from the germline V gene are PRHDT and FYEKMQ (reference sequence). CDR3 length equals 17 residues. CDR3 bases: TGTGCCAGCAGCCCGCGAGGAGGCGGAATTACCTACAATGAGCAGTTCTTC. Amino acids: CASSPRGGGITYNEQFF.

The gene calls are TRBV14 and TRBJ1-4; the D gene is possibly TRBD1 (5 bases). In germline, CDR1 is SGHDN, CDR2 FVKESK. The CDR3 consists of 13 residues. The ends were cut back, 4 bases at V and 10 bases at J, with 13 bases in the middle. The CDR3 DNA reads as TGTGCCAGCAGCCCTTTTCAGGGCGGAAAACTGTTTTTT. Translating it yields CASSPFQGGKLFF.

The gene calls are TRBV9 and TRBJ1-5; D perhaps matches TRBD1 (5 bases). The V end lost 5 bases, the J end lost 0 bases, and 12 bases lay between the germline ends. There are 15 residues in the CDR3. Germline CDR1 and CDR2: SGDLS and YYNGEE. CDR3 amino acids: CASSPSGGSNQPQHF. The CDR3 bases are TGTGCCAGCAGTCCTAGCGGGGGTAGCAATCAGCCCCAGCATTTT.

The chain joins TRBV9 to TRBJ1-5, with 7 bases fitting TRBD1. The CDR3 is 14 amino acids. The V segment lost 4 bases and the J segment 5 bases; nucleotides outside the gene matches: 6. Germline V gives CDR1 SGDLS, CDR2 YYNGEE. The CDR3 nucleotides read TGTGCCAGCAGCAAAACAGGGGACTATCAGCCCCAGCATTTT. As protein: CASSKTGDYQPQHF.

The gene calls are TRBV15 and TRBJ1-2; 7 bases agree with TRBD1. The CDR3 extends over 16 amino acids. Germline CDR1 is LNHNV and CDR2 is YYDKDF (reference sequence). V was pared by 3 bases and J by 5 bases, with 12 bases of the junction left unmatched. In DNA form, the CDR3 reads TGTGCCACCAGCAGTTCCTCGACAGGGACCGAATATGGCTACACCTTC. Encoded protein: CATSSSSTGTEYGYTF.

CDR3 DNA: TGTGCCATCAGGGGAGGGGAACAGGGCCCTAACTATGGCTACACCTTC. This sequence encodes CAIRGGEQGPNYGYTF. The genes are TRBV10-3 and TRBJ1-2; tentatively, D is TRBD1 (6 bases). This CDR3 spans 16 amino acids. In germline, CDR1 is ENHRY, CDR2 SYGVKD. Between the trimmed V and J ends, which lost 6 bases and 0 bases, there was a span of 17 bases.

Here the CDR3 DNA reads TGTGCCAGCAGCTTAACCGGGACAGGGGGGCCGGTTAGCAATCAGCCCCAGCATTTT. It codes for CASSLTGTGGPVSNQPQHF. The chain recombines TRBV5-4 with TRBJ1-5, with TRBD1 matching 11 bases. This CDR3 contains 19 residues. The germline gives CDR1 SGHNT, CDR2 YYREEE (reference sequence). Trimming took 2 bases from V and 0 from J; bases not matched to a gene: 10. The variable domain in full, completed from reference TRBV5-4 and TRBJ1-5, reads ETGVTQSPTHLIKTRGQQVTLRCSSQSGHNTVSWYQQALGQGPQFIFQYYREEENGRGNFPPRFSGLQFPNYSSELNVNALELDDSALYLCASSLTGTGGPVSNQPQHFGDGTRLSIL.

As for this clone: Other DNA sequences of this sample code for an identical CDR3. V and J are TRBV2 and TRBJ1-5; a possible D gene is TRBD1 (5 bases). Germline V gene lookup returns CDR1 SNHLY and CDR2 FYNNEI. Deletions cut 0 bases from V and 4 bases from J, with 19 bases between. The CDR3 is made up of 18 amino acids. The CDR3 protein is CASSEALLWWGQNQPQHF. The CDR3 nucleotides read TGTGCCAGCAGTGAAGCCCTCCTGTGGTGGGGCCAAAATCAGCCCCAGCATTTT.

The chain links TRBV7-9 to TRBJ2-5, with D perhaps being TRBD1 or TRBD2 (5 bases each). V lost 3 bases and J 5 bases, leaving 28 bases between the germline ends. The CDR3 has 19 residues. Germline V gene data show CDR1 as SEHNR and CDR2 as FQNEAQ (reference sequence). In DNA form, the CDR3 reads TGTGCCAGCAGCTTGCGATTGGTAGTGTGGGGGAGCGAAGCGGAGACCCAGTACTTC. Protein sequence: CASSLRLVVWGSEAETQYF. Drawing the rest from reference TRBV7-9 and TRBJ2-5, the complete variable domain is DTGVSQNPRHKITKRGQNVTFRCDPISEHNRLYWYRQTLGQGPEFLTYFQNEAQLEKSRLLSDRFSAERPKGSFSTLEIQRTEQGDSAMYLCASSLRLVVWGSEAETQYFGPGTRLLVL.

CDR3 in amino acids: CASSYSISGNYGYTF. The CDR3 DNA is TGTGCCAGCAGTTACTCGATTTCGGGGAACTATGGCTACACCTTC. The rearrangement uses TRBV6-5 and TRBJ1-2, with D hard to call. The germline V gene has CDR1 MNHEY and CDR2 SVGAGI. There are 15 residues in the CDR3. Trimming pared 0 bases from V and 2 bases from J, leaving 10 bases between.

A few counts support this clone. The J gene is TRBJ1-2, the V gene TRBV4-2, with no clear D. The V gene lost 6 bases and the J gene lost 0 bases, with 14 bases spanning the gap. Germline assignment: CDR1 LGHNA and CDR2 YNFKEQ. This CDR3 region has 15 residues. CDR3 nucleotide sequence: TGTGCCAGCAGTCCCCAACGCAATACTAACTATGGCTACACCTTC. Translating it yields CASSPQRNTNYGYTF.

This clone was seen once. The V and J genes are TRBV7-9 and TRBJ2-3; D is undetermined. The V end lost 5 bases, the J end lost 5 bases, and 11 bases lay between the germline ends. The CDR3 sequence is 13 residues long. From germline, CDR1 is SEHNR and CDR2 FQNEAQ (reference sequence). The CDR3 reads CASSGLGLDTQYF. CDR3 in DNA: TGTGCCAGCAGCGGCCTGGGTCTAGATACGCAGTATTTT.

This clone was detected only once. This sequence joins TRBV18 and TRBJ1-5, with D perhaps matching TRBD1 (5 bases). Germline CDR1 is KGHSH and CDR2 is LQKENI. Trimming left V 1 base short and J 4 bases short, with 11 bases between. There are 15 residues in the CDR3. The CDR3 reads CASSPQSGGNQPQHF. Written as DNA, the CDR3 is TGTGCCAGCTCACCACAATCCGGGGGGAATCAGCCCCAGCATTTT. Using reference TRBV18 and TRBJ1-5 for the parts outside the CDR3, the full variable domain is NAGVMQNPRHLVRRRGQEARLRCSPMKGHSHVYWYRQLPEEGLKFMVYLQKENIIDESGMPKERFSAEFPKEGPSILRIQQVVRGDSAAYFCASSPQSGGNQPQHFGDGTRLSIL.

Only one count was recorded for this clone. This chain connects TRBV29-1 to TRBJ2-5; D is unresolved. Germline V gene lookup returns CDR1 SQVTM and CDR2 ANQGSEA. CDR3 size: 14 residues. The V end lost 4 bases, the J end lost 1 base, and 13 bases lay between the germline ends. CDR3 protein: CSVVPRPGQETQYF. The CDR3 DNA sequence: TGCAGCGTTGTACCCCGCCCGGGCCAAGAGACCCAGTACTTC.

The DNA for the CDR3 is TGTGCCAGCAGCCGGGGACTAGCGGAAGAGACCCAGTACTTC. It specifies CASSRGLAEETQYF. This chain uses TRBV7-9 with TRBJ2-5; 11 bases are a match to TRBD2. CDR3 size: 14 residues. Trimming took 5 bases from V and 3 from J; bases not matched to a gene: 2. Germline CDR1 SEHNR, CDR2 FQNEAQ (reference sequence).

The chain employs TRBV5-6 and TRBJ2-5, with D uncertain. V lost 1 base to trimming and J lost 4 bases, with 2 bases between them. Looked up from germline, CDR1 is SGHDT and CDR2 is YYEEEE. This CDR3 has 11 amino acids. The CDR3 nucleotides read TGTGCCAGCAGCTTGCTAGAGACCCAGTACTTC. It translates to CASSLLETQYF. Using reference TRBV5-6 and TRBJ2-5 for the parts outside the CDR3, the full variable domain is DAGVTQSPTHLIKTRGQQVTLRCSPKSGHDTVSWYQQALGQGPQFIFQYYEEEERQRGNFPDRFSGHQFPNYSSELNVNALLLGDSALYLCASSLLETQYFGPGTRLLVL.

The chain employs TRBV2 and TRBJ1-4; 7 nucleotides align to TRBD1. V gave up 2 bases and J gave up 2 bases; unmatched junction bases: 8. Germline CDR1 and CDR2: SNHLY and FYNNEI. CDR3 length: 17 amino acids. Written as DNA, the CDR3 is TGTGCCAGCAGTGAAACCGGAGACAGGGCCACTAATGAAAAACTGTTTTTT. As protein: CASSETGDRATNEKLFF.

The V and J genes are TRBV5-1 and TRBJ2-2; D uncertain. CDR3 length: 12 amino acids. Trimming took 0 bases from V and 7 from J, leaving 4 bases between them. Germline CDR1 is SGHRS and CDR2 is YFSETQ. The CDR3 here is CASSLASGELFF. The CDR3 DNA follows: TGCGCCAGCAGCTTGGCCAGCGGGGAGCTGTTTTTT.

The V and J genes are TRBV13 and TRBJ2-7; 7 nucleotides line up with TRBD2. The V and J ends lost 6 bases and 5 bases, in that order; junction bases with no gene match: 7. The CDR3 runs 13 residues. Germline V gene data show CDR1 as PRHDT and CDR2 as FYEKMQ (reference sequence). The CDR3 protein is CASSLGGFNEQYV. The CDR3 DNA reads TGTGCCAGCAGTCTGGGGGGGTTCAACGAGCAGTACGTC.

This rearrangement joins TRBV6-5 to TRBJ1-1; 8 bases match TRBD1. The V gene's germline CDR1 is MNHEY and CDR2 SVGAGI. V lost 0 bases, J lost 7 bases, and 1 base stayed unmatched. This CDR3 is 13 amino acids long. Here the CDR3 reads CASSYSTGVEAFF. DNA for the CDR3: TGTGCCAGCAGTTACTCGACAGGGGTTGAAGCTTTCTTT.

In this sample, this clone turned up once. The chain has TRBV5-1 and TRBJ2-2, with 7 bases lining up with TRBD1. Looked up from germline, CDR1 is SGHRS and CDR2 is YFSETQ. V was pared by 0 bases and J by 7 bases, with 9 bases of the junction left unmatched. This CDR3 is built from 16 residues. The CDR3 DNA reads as TGCGCCAGCAGCTTGGCGGTGACAGGGATCGGCGGGGAGCTGTTTTTT. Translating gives CASSLAVTGIGGELFF. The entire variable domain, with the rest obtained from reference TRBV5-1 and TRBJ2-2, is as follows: KAGVTQTPRYLIKTRGQQVTLSCSPISGHRSVSWYQQTPGQGLQFLFEYFSETQRNKGNFPGRFSGRQFSNSRSEMNVSTLELGDSALYLCASSLAVTGIGGELFFGEGSRLTVL.

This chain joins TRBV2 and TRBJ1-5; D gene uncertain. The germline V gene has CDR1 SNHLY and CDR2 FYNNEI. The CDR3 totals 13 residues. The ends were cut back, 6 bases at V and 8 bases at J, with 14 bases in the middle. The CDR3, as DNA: TGTGCCAGCAGGGAGGGCGGTCCGAAGCCCCAGCATTTT. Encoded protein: CASREGGPKPQHF.